These 12 T cell receptor beta chains were sequenced from one sample in a study of CD8 T cells in ankylosing spondylitis. TCRdb itself ran the 5' RACE reads through MiXCR, one entry per CDR3 protein. The sample includes 300,000 to 400,000 distinct CDR3 sequences, approximately 22% of them seen just once. Sample: blood, either unsorted or a sorted T cell fraction (not recorded which). These receptors were collected from a male donor with ankylosing spondylitis or in good health (not recorded which).

V and J are TRBV29-1 and TRBJ2-1; D is possibly TRBD1 or TRBD2 (5 bases each). V was cut by 0 bases and J by 8 bases, with 14 bases left in between. The CDR3 has 14 residues. Germline V lookup: CDR1 SQVTM, CDR2 ANQGSEA. The CDR3 sequence is CSVEEGTPLDEQFF. The CDR3 bases are TGCAGCGTTGAAGAAGGGACCCCTTTGGATGAGCAGTTCTTC.

The sample holds a few counts of this clonotype. The gene calls are TRBV20-1 and TRBJ2-7; D is perhaps TRBD1 (5 bases). Between the trimmed V and J ends, which lost 1 base and 1 base, there was a span of 11 bases. CDR3 size: 14 residues. Germline V CDR1 and CDR2: DFQATT, SNEGSKA (reference sequence). As DNA, the CDR3 is TGCAGTGCTAGAGTGACAGTGCCTTCCTACGAGCAGTACTTC. It is translated as CSARVTVPSYEQYF.

The chain uses TRBV20-1 and TRBJ2-7; 9 bases are shared with TRBD1. CDR1 and CDR2 from the germline V gene are DFQATT and SNEGSKA (reference sequence). The CDR3 sequence is 17 residues long. Trimming at V came to 4 bases and at J to 3 bases, leaving 16 bases not matched to a gene. CDR3 nucleotides: TGCAGTGCTACCCCAGGGACAGGGACTTGGAGTGGCTACGAGCAGTACTTC. Translation: CSATPGTGTWSGYEQYF.

This clonotype has a handful of counts. This chain joins TRBV7-9 and TRBJ2-1; 8 bases are shared with TRBD1. The CDR3 covers 13 residues. The V gene's germline CDR1 is SEHNR and CDR2 FQNEAQ (reference sequence). CDR3 nucleotide sequence: TGTGCGGGGGACAGGTCATCCTACAATGAGCAGTTCTTC. This codes for CAGDRSSYNEQFF. Looking up the rest from reference TRBV7-9 and TRBJ2-1 gives the full variable domain: DTGVSQNPRHKITKRGQNVTFRCDPISEHNRLYWYRQTLGQGPEFLTYFQNEAQLEKSRLLSDRFSAERPKGSFSTLEIQRTEQGDSAMYLCAGDRSSYNEQFFGPGTRLTVL.

The chain employs TRBV24-1 and TRBJ2-3; 7 nucleotides match TRBD1. Trimming removed 12 bases from V and 4 bases from J; junction bases left unmatched: 15. From germline, CDR1 is KGHDR and CDR2 SFDVKD. The CDR3 length is 15 residues. The chain's CDR3 is CASQSNDRDADTQYF. The CDR3 DNA follows: TGTGCCTCCCAGTCCAATGACAGGGACGCAGATACGCAGTATTTT.

This clonotype occurred a few times. The CDR3: CASSPRDRADEQFF. The CDR3 coding sequence is TGTGCCAGCAGCCCCCGGGACAGGGCGGATGAGCAGTTCTTC. The chain joins TRBV9 to TRBJ2-1; TRBD1 agrees at 9 bases. The CDR3 has 14 amino acids. Germline V gene sequence: CDR1 SGDLS, CDR2 YYNGEE. The V and J ends lost 4 bases and 8 bases, in that order; junction bases with no gene match: 7.

This rearrangement joins TRBV20-1 to TRBJ2-5, with 9 bases fitting TRBD1. Germline V gene data show CDR1 as DFQATT and CDR2 as SNEGSKA (reference sequence). With 0 bases clipped from V and 5 bases from J, the junction kept 10 bases outside the gene matches. The CDR3 is made up of 16 amino acids. CDR3 sequence: CSARDWDRVVSETQYF. The CDR3 coding sequence is TGCAGTGCTAGAGATTGGGACAGGGTTGTTTCGGAGACCCAGTACTTC.

This clonotype was seen a handful of times. The rearrangement uses TRBV9 and TRBJ2-5; TRBD2 matches 10 bases. V gave up 4 bases and J gave up 3 bases; unmatched junction bases: 12. Germline V CDR1 and CDR2: SGDLS, YYNGEE. This CDR3 region has 17 residues. The CDR3 DNA reads as TGTGCCAGCAGCCCAAATGCCGTCAGCGGGGGGGAAGAGACCCAGTACTTC. This gives the protein CASSPNAVSGGEETQYF.

The chain recombines TRBV6-1 with TRBJ2-7; 9 bases align to TRBD1. Germline V gene lookup returns CDR1 MNHNS and CDR2 SASEGT. V gave up 6 bases and J gave up 5 bases; unmatched junction bases: 8. The length of the CDR3 is 14 residues. The CDR3 DNA reads as TGTGCCAGCAGCCACAGGACAGGGGCCCACGAGCAGTACTTC. This sequence encodes CASSHRTGAHEQYF.

The V and J genes are TRBV20-1 and TRBJ2-5, with 8 bases identical to TRBD1. This CDR3 has 13 residues. CDR1 is DFQATT, CDR2 SNEGSKA, per germline (reference sequence). V gave up 6 bases and J gave up 5 bases; unmatched junction bases: 8. CDR3 sequence: CSAPDRGWETQYF. The CDR3 DNA sequence: TGCAGTGCCCCTGACAGGGGTTGGGAGACCCAGTACTTC.

The gene calls are TRBV6-1 and TRBJ2-3; no reliable D call. This CDR3 is 14 amino acids long. Trimming left V 6 bases short and J 2 bases short, with 12 bases between. Germline V gene lookup returns CDR1 MNHNS and CDR2 SASEGT. The chain's CDR3 is CASSFGPATDTQYF. The CDR3 nucleotides are TGTGCCAGCAGCTTCGGGCCGGCCACAGATACGCAGTATTTT.

There are a few counts of this clonotype. The V call is TRBV20-1, the J call TRBJ2-3, with D unresolved. Germline CDR1 is DFQATT and CDR2 is SNEGSKA (reference sequence). V was clipped by 3 bases and J by 2 bases, with 18 bases between them. This CDR3 region has 16 residues. Here the CDR3 DNA reads TGCAGTGCTAGCTTCCCCCTGGATACGGTCACAGATACGCAGTATTTT. It specifies CSASFPLDTVTDTQYF.